The rows below give T cell receptor beta chains drawn from one sample of a study of shared clonotypes between healthy human individuals. Using immunoSEQ multiplex PCR, the repertoire was profiled, and TCRdb retains in-frame clones only, with some absent. This sample has some 500,000 clones, with 96% found just once. The sequenced material came from naive CD4+ T cells sorted from blood. The receptor set was obtained from a woman aged 25 to 39 in good health. Each CDR3 is given with its conserved first and last residue. The D gene is left open where the match is weak. The size of a clone is reported for some rows only, either as once, few or many, or as a class for expanded clones.

D | size | J | V | DNA | CDR3
- | - | TRBJ2-1 | TRBV5-4 | TGTGCCAGCAGCTTGGGGGGGTCCTACAATGAGCAGTTCTTC | CASSLGGSYNEQFF
TRBD1 | - | TRBJ2-1 | TRBV28 | TGTGCCAGCAGTTTATGGGGTAGGGGGCTCAATGAGCAGTTCTTC | CASSLWGRGLNEQFF
TRBD2 | - | TRBJ2-5 | TRBV18 | TGTGCCAGCTCACCACTTGCGGCTAGCGGGAGGGCCCGGGAGACCCAGTACTTC | CASSPLAASGRARETQYF
TRBD1 | - | TRBJ2-7 | TRBV5-1 | TGCGCCAGCAGCAAGCGACAGGGATCGGAATACGAGCAGTACTTC | CASSKRQGSEYEQYF
- | few | TRBJ1-5 | TRBV10-3 | TGTGCCATCAGTGGACAGGACAATCAGCCCCAGCATTTT | CAISGQDNQPQHF
TRBD1 | once | TRBJ2-7 | TRBV28 | TGTGCCAGCAGTTTACCGGGACAGTCCTACGAGCAGTACTTC | CASSLPGQSYEQYF
- | - | TRBJ1-1 | TRBV16 | TGTGCCAGCAGCCAATCGGGCCCGGGAGCGACTGAAGCTTTCTTT | CASSQSGPGATEAFF
TRBD1 | - | TRBJ1-4 | TRBV28 | TGTGCCAGCAGACCAACCCAGGGGGCACAAGAAAAACTGTTTTTT | CASRPTQGAQEKLFF
- | - | TRBJ2-2 | TRBV19 | TGTGCCAGTAGTATCTCGGTCGGGGAGCTGTTTTTT | CASSISVGELFF
- | - | TRBJ1-4 | TRBV7-6 | TGTGCCATCGGTTCGGGTGCAACTAATGAAAAACTGTTTTTT | CAIGSGATNEKLFF
TRBD2 | - | TRBJ2-3 | TRBV28 | TGTGCCAGCAGTCCCTCACGGGGACTAGCGGGAGCAGATACGCAGTATTTT | CASSPSRGLAGADTQYF
- | - | TRBJ1-5 | TRBV19 | TGTGCCAGCCGTAAAAGGGACTGGTATAGCAATCAGCCCCAGCATTTT | CASRKRDWYSNQPQHF
TRBD1 | - | TRBJ2-1 | TRBV6-5 | TGTGCCAGCAGTTACTCGTTTGACAAGGGGGCCAATGAGCAGTTCTTC | CASSYSFDKGANEQFF
- | - | TRBJ2-7 | TRBV11-3 | TGTGCCAGCAGCCCCAACCCCCACGAGCAGTACTTC | CASSPNPHEQYF
- | - | TRBJ1-5 | TRBV28 | TGTGCCAGCAGGAGTAGGGTCGAGAGGCAGCCCCAGCATTTT | CASRSRVERQPQHF
TRBD1 | - | TRBJ2-5 | TRBV4-2 | TGTGCCAGCAGCCAAGTAAGGACAGGGGCGTGGGAGACCCAGTACTTC | CASSQVRTGAWETQYF
- | - | TRBJ2-7 | TRBV9 | TGTGCCGGCAGCGTGGGGCTCCAAGACTCCCCCTACGAGCAGTACTTC | CAGSVGLQDSPYEQYF
TRBD2 | - | TRBJ2-1 | TRBV5-1 | TGCGCCAGCAGCTTGCTAGCGGGAGTGGACAATGAGCAGTTCTTC | CASSLLAGVDNEQFF
- | once | TRBJ2-7 | TRBV28 | TGTGCCAGCAGTTTTGGGGGGGCAGGGAACTTGGGGCAGTACTTC | CASSFGGAGNLGQYF
- | - | TRBJ1-4 | TRBV6-6 | TGTGCCAGCAGTTACTCTGGGACGACAGATGAAAAACTGTTTTTT | CASSYSGTTDEKLFF
- | - | TRBJ2-1 | TRBV15 | TGTGCCACCAGCAGAGATACCGGGCCTTACAATGAGCAGTTCTTC | CATSRDTGPYNEQFF
- | - | TRBJ1-1 | TRBV7-2 | TGTGCCAGCAGCCCTCCAGGACTGAACACTGAAGCTTTCTTT | CASSPPGLNTEAFF
TRBD1 | - | TRBJ2-7 | TRBV6-6 | TGTGCCAGCAGCCCCCGGGCAGGGGGCTACGAGCAGTACTTC | CASSPRAGGYEQYF
TRBD1 | - | TRBJ1-2 | TRBV2 | TGTGCCAGCAGGTGGGACAGGCATAACTATGGCTACACCTTC | CASRWDRHNYGYTF
TRBD2 | - | TRBJ2-5 | TRBV29-1 | TGCAGCGTTACTAGCGGAGAGACCCAGTACTTC | CSVTSGETQYF
- | - | TRBJ1-2 | TRBV28 | TGTGCCAGCAGTTGGGAGGTAAACTATGGCTACACCTTC | CASSWEVNYGYTF
- | - | TRBJ2-7 | TRBV19 | TGTGCCAGTAGTCTAAGACAGGCGGCCTACGAGCAGTACTTC | CASSLRQAAYEQYF
TRBD1 | - | TRBJ2-5 | TRBV9 | TGTGCCAGCAGCGTAGGGGACAGGGACCAAGAGACCCAGTACTTC | CASSVGDRDQETQYF
- | - | TRBJ2-1 | TRBV5-4 | TGTGCCAGCAGCCCCCGGCGGGGCTCCATCGATGAGCAGTTCTTC | CASSPRRGSIDEQFF
TRBD1 | - | TRBJ1-2 | TRBV7-9 | TGTGCCAGCAGCTTACAGGGCGGGACAGCGGTTTCTTATGGCTACACCTTC | CASSLQGGTAVSYGYTF
- | once | TRBJ1-4 | TRBV7-2 | TGTGCCAGCAGCTTAAAGTCGGTGGACGGAGAAAAACTGTTTTTT | CASSLKSVDGEKLFF
- | once | TRBJ2-7 | TRBV4-1 | TGCGCCAGCAGCCAAGGGGAGCCCCGGGGCTCCTACGAGCAGTACTTC | CASSQGEPRGSYEQYF
- | - | TRBJ2-1 | TRBV28 | TGTGCCAGCAGTCTCACTCGAGAGCAGTTCTTC | CASSLTREQFF
TRBD1 | - | TRBJ2-7 | TRBV10-1 | TGCGCCCTCAGGGGGCTAGCGTTTAGCTCCTACGAGCAGTACTTC | CALRGLAFSSYEQYF
- | - | TRBJ1-1 | TRBV20-1 | TGCAGTGCTAGAGAGAGGGCTGTAGCTTTCTTT | CSARERAVAFF
- | - | TRBJ2-1 | TRBV27 | TGTGCCAGCAGTCCGATTAGCGGAAACACCTACAATGAGCAGTTCTTC | CASSPISGNTYNEQFF
- | - | TRBJ2-5 | TRBV19 | TGTGCCAGTAGTCAGGTGGGAGAGACCCAGTACTTC | CASSQVGETQYF
TRBD2 | - | TRBJ2-2 | TRBV7-7 | TGTGCCAGCGGCCTAGCGGGGGTCGGGGAGCTGTTTTTT | CASGLAGVGELFF
TRBD2 | - | TRBJ2-7 | TRBV5-4 | TGTGCCAGCAGCCCAAGGACTAGCGGGAGGTACGAGCAGTACTTC | CASSPRTSGRYEQYF
- | - | TRBJ1-1 | TRBV16 | TGTGCCAGCAGCCAATCCATAGGGGGTACCACTGAAGCTTTCTTT | CASSQSIGGTTEAFF
TRBD2 | - | TRBJ2-3 | TRBV11-2 | TGTGCCAGCAGAACGAACCCGGGACTAGCGGCCACAGATACGCAGTATTTT | CASRTNPGLAATDTQYF
TRBD1 | - | TRBJ2-7 | TRBV7-8 | TGTGCCAGCAGCTTAACGACAGGGGGCTACGAGCAGTACTTC | CASSLTTGGYEQYF
TRBD1 | - | TRBJ1-1 | TRBV6-1 | TGTGCCAGCAGTGAAGCATCTACAGGGGGCGCGAAGGCTTTCTTT | CASSEASTGGAKAFF
TRBD2 | - | TRBJ2-3 | TRBV6-4 | TGTGCCAGCAGTGATAGCGGGGGGGCAGATACGCAGTATTTT | CASSDSGGADTQYF
TRBD1 | once | TRBJ2-7 | TRBV5-1 | TGCGCCAGCAGCTTGTGGGACAGGGCCTACGAGCAGTACTTC | CASSLWDRAYEQYF
TRBD2 | - | TRBJ2-7 | TRBV6-6 | TGTGCCAGCAGTTACTCAGGGTCGGGAGGAGAGCAGTACTTC | CASSYSGSGGEQYF
TRBD2 | - | TRBJ2-1 | TRBV4-1 | TGCGCCAGCAGCCAACGGACTAGCGGGAGGCATGTAAATGAGCAGTTCTTC | CASSQRTSGRHVNEQFF
- | once | TRBJ2-7 | TRBV14 | TGTGCCAGCAGCCAACCAGGGGCGGGGGAGCAGTACTTC | CASSQPGAGEQYF
TRBD2 | - | TRBJ2-3 | TRBV18 | TGTGCCAGCCCGCCTAGCGGGCCTAGCACAGATACGCAGTATTTT | CASPPSGPSTDTQYF
- | - | TRBJ1-2 | TRBV23-1 | TGCGCCAGCAGTCGAGCCCGGACCAACTATGGCTACACCTTC | CASSRARTNYGYTF
TRBD1 | - | TRBJ2-7 | TRBV11-2 | TGTGCCAGCAGCTTAGATCGAGGGGGCCCCTCCTACGAGCAGTACTTC | CASSLDRGGPSYEQYF
TRBD1 | - | TRBJ2-7 | TRBV2 | TGTGCCATCGGGACAGGGGGATCATACGAGCAGTACTTC | CAIGTGGSYEQYF
TRBD1 | - | TRBJ2-2 | TRBV7-2 | TGTGCCAGCAGCAGGACAGGTGCGGGTACCGGGGAGCTGTTTTTT | CASSRTGAGTGELFF
- | - | TRBJ2-7 | TRBV7-9 | TGTGCCAGCAGCTTGGTCCGGGCAGGGTACTACGAGCAGTACTTC | CASSLVRAGYYEQYF
- | - | TRBJ2-5 | TRBV7-6 | TGTGCCAGCAGCTTTGGGGGGCGAGAGACCCAGTACTTC | CASSFGGRETQYF
TRBD2 | - | TRBJ2-5 | TRBV18 | TGTGCCAGCTCAGCTTGGGAGGGCCAAGAGACCCAGTACTTC | CASSAWEGQETQYF
- | - | TRBJ2-1 | TRBV19 | TGTGCCAGTAGTAGCCACAGGGACTCCTACAATGAGCAGTTCTTC | CASSSHRDSYNEQFF
TRBD1 | - | TRBJ2-2 | TRBV19 | TGTGCCAGTAGTATACAGGGGGCTAGCACCGGGGAGCTGTTTTTT | CASSIQGASTGELFF
TRBD2 | - | TRBJ2-7 | TRBV7-2 | TGTGCCAGCAGCTCTAGCGGGCGGAGCTCCTACGAGCAGTACTTC | CASSSSGRSSYEQYF
TRBD2 | - | TRBJ2-1 | TRBV7-9 | TGTGCCAGCAGCGCCAGGACTAGCGGGCTCTTC | CASSARTSGLF